This TCR beta chain appears in the sequencing data of a study of beta chain features in type 1 diabetes. There was one heparinised blood draw per donor, averaging about 100 mL. Staining for CD45RO/CCR7/CD25/CD127/CD95/CD27 allowed sorting of CD4+ naive, central memory, regulatory and stem cell-like memory cells. Of note for this clone: Antigen unknown.

As every portion of the isolated RNA was reverse transcribed, the sequencing read expressed TCRB transcripts. About 3.57 million reads per sample were averaged for naive, central memory and regulatory samples. Clones were sequenced by immunoSEQ multiplex PCR, and TCRdb holds only the in-frame ones, with some missing. Of some 160,000 clones in the sample, 8% to 9.5% were seen once. The germline V gene has CDR1 SNHLY and CDR2 FYNNEI. This CDR3 has 13 residues. The study's findings and limits: Patients with Type 1 diabetes showed moderately but significantly shorter TCRB CDR3s in all four CD4+ subsets.

The sequence derives from a woman between 18 and 29 years old with type 1 diabetes. The chain combines TRBV2 with TRBJ2-6, with 7 bases aligning to TRBD1. The sequencing input was central memory CD4+ T cells from blood. CDR3 sequence reads: CARGPSGANVLTF. DNA of the CDR3: TGTGCGAGGGGGCCCTCTGGGGCCAACGTCCTGACTTTC. Using reference TRBV2 and TRBJ2-6 for the parts outside the CDR3, the full variable domain is EPEVTQTPSHQVTQMGQEVILRCVPISNHLYFYWYRQILGQKVEFLVSFYNNEISEKSEIFDDQFSVERPDGSNFTLKIRSTKLEDSAMYFCARGPSGANVLTFGAGSRLTVL.